This note documents a single T cell receptor (beta chain) sequence. No antigen is known for it. This entry is derived from a study of cytomegalovirus exposure and HLA in healthy donors. About the study: A previous analysis identified about 110 million unique TCR beta sequences derived from approximately 190 million T cells.

The PCR had 60 Vbeta and 13 Jbeta primers. TCRdb's copy holds only in-frame clones and misses some; the assay was immunoSEQ multiplex PCR. The sample contains over 80,000 clones, over 60% of which appear only once. Study findings and constraints: In a later analysis, donors in an Asian-associated ancestry cluster reportedly had fewer N-insertions in productive TCRs than the cohort mean. Among TCR beta chains, those listed as cytomegalovirus-associated numbered around 180. Available immune exposure information was restricted to CMV serostatus only.

J gave up 3 bases and V 2 bases, and 5 bases lay outside the gene matches. The CDR3 has 15 amino acids. The germline V gene has CDR1 LGHNA and CDR2 YSLEER. This sequence was found in a man in his forties or fifties in good health and CMV-seronegative. Sample: PBMCs. V gene TRBV4-3 combines with J gene TRBJ2-7; the match to TRBD2 covers 9 bases. CDR3 in DNA: TGCGCCAGCAGCCAACAGGGACTAGCCCACTACGAGCAGTACTTC. Encoded protein: CASSQQGLAHYEQYF.